The clone carrying this T cell receptor (beta chain) was observed at least ten times. This sample is drawn from a study of T cells in Graves' hyperthyroidism and ophthalmopathy. Amplified TCR beta CDR3 regions derived from RNA transcripts. Researchers ran a first-round RT-PCR on the TCR CDR3 using the HTBI primer set. TCRdb re-called the multiplex PCR reads with MiXCR, one entry per CDR3 protein. The sample records around 300,000 distinct CDR3 sequences, 13% being singletons. The ends lost 4 bases at V and 4 bases at J; junction bases unmatched: 9. Germline CDR1 and CDR2: DFQATT and SNEGSKA (reference sequence). The CDR3 extends over 16 amino acids. The study excluded patients with uncontrolled infection, other autoimmune disease, pregnancy or lactation.

The chain employs TRBV20-1 and TRBJ2-1; 11 bases map to TRBD2. Sample: blood. The clonotype was recovered from a woman aged 25-40 years with Graves' hyperthyroidism that later progressed to Graves' ophthalmopathy. CDR3 DNA: TGCAGTGCTAACACGGTGGGACTAGCGGATTACAATGAGCAGTTCTTC. Amino acid sequence: CSANTVGLADYNEQFF.